The rows below give T cell receptor beta chains drawn from one sample of a study of shared clonotypes between healthy human individuals. The protocol was immunoSEQ multiplex PCR, while the TCRdb copy is restricted to in-frame clones and leaves out a portion. The sample contains roughly 500,000 clones, roughly 80% of which appear only once. The sequencing sample was made of PBMCs. Receptors originate from a woman aged 40 to 50 in good health. Some clones in this sample may be carry-over from other donors' samples. CDR3s include the opening cysteine and the closing phenylalanine or tryptophan. A D gene is named only where the DNA matches it firmly. Not every row has a clone size; where given, it reads once, few, many or a size class.

v_call	clone_size	d_call	j_call	cdr3_length	cdr3_nt	cdr3_aa
TRBV2	-	-	TRBJ2-5	13	TGTGCCAGCCTGATGATCGGGGGAGAGACCCAGTACTTC	CASLMIGGETQYF
TRBV5-1	-	-	TRBJ2-1	14	TGCGCCAGCAGCTTGGTGGGGGGGCAAAATGAGCAGTTCTTC	CASSLVGGQNEQFF
TRBV12-2	-	-	TRBJ2-2	17	TGTGCAAGTCGCTTAGCCGGACTAGCGGGAGTCACCGGGGAGCTGTTTTTT	CASRLAGLAGVTGELFF
TRBV5-1	-	-	TRBJ2-7	14	TGCGCCAGCAGCTTGGTCGTGGGAACCTACGAGCAGTACTTC	CASSLVVGTYEQYF
TRBV18	-	TRBD1	TRBJ2-2	15	TGTGCCAGCTCCCAGGGACAGACTAACACCGGGGAGCTGTTTTTT	CASSQGQTNTGELFF
TRBV10-3	-	-	TRBJ1-5	14	TGTGCCATCAGTGGGTCCGGGGTCGGACAGCCCCAGCATTTT	CAISGSGVGQPQHF
TRBV30	-	-	TRBJ1-1	15	TGTGCCTGGAGTGTACGGGGAATACGGAACACTGAAGCTTTCTTT	CAWSVRGIRNTEAFF
TRBV6-5	-	TRBD2	TRBJ2-3	16	TGTGCCAGCAGTTATGCGGGACTAGCGACTACAGATACGCAGTATTTT	CASSYAGLATTDTQYF
TRBV6-6	-	-	TRBJ1-5	14	TGTGCCAGCAGTTACAGGCGGTGGAATCAGCCCCAGCATTTT	CASSYRRWNQPQHF
TRBV11-3	-	-	TRBJ2-1	14	TGTGCCAGCAGCCGTAGGGACGGTGGTGATGAGCAGTTCTTC	CASSRRDGGDEQFF
TRBV15	-	-	TRBJ1-1	13	TGTGCCACCAGCTTACAGGGATGGACTGAAGCTTTCTTT	CATSLQGWTEAFF
TRBV7-2	-	-	TRBJ1-3	15	TGTGCCAGCAGTCCGGCGGGGGGCCCTGGAAACACCATATATTTT	CASSPAGGPGNTIYF
TRBV11-2	-	TRBD1	TRBJ1-4	15	TGTGCCAGCAGCTTAGGGACAGGGAAAGATGAAAAACTGTTTTTT	CASSLGTGKDEKLFF
TRBV4-1	-	-	TRBJ1-2	15	TGCGCCAGCAGCCAAGATAGGGACTCAGTCGGGGGCTACACCTTC	CASSQDRDSVGGYTF
TRBV29-1	-	TRBD1	TRBJ2-1	13	TGCAGCGCTGGACAGGGTCCCTACAATGAGCAGTTCTTC	CSAGQGPYNEQFF
TRBV7-2	-	TRBD2	TRBJ2-1	17	TGTGCCAGCAGCTTAGCGGGGACTAGCGGGAGATACAATGAGCAGTTCTTC	CASSLAGTSGRYNEQFF
TRBV25-1	-	-	TRBJ2-7	14	TGTGCCAGCAGTGAATTGGGCGCTTCGGGCGAGCAGTACTTC	CASSELGASGEQYF
TRBV7-2	few	-	TRBJ2-7	12	TGTGCCAGCAGCACGAGTCCAGGCCAGCAGTACTTC	CASSTSPGQQYF
TRBV18	-	TRBD2	TRBJ2-1	15	TGTGCCAGCTCACCCCGGACTAGCGGGTACAATGAGCAGTTCTTC	CASSPRTSGYNEQFF
TRBV6-5	-	-	TRBJ2-7	12	TGTGCCAGCAACGGGGCCTCCTACGAGCAGTACTTC	CASNGASYEQYF
TRBV25-1	-	-	TRBJ1-5	14	TGTGCCAGCAGTGCCCCAGGGGGCAATCAGCCCCAGCATTTT	CASSAPGGNQPQHF
TRBV28	-	-	TRBJ1-1	16	TGTGCCAGCAGTTTATCCCCTTCAGGGGTTAGCCCTGAAGCTTTCTTT	CASSLSPSGVSPEAFF
TRBV5-4	-	-	TRBJ1-4	14	TGTGCCAGCAGCTTGGCTGGGTCCGGTGAAAAACTGTTTTTT	CASSLAGSGEKLFF
TRBV5-8	-	TRBD1	TRBJ1-2	13	TGTGCCAGCAGCTGGGACAGGGCCTATGGCTACACCTTC	CASSWDRAYGYTF
TRBV19	many	TRBD1	TRBJ1-6	14	TGTGCCAGTAGTATAGGACAGGGGATTTCACCCCTCCACTTT	CASSIGQGISPLHF
TRBV7-7	-	-	TRBJ2-5	15	TGTGCTAGCAGCCTAGGGGGGTCCCCACAAGAGACCCAGTACTTC	CASSLGGSPQETQYF
TRBV5-4	many	TRBD2	TRBJ2-3	16	TGTGCCAGCAGCGCCCGACTAGCGGGAGGGGAAGATACGCAGTATTTT	CASSARLAGGEDTQYF
TRBV7-9	few	-	TRBJ2-7	13	TGTGCCAGCAGCTTATCCTCCATCCCCGAGCAGTACTTC	CASSLSSIPEQYF
TRBV4-2	few	TRBD1	TRBJ1-1	19	TGTGCCAGCAGCCAAGAATTTGTTTCGGGACAGGGGAGGGACACTGAAGCTTTCTTT	CASSQEFVSGQGRDTEAFF
TRBV27	once	TRBD1	TRBJ2-7	16	TGTGCCAGCAGTTTATACCGACAGGGGAGCTCGGGAGAGCAGTACTTC	CASSLYRQGSSGEQYF
TRBV27	-	-	TRBJ2-6	14	TGTGCCAGCAGCTTGTACTCTGGGGCCAACGTCCTGACTTTC	CASSLYSGANVLTF
TRBV5-1	-	TRBD1	TRBJ2-7	14	TGCGCCAGCAGCTTGGAGGGACAGAGCTACGAGCAGTACTTC	CASSLEGQSYEQYF
TRBV11-2	-	TRBD2	TRBJ2-7	14	TGTGCCAGCAGCTTGGGGAGCGGGAGCTACGAGCAGTACTTC	CASSLGSGSYEQYF
TRBV10-2	-	TRBD2	TRBJ2-1	14	TGCGCCGCCAAACTGGGACTAGCGGGAAAGGAGCAGTTCTTC	CAAKLGLAGKEQFF
TRBV5-4	-	TRBD1	TRBJ2-5	14	TGTGCCAGCAGCTCCCGGGACAGCCAAGAGACCCAGTACTTC	CASSSRDSQETQYF
TRBV30	-	-	TRBJ1-5	14	TGTGCCTGGAGCCGGGACGGACGCAATCAGCCCCAGCATTTT	CAWSRDGRNQPQHF
TRBV5-1	once	TRBD2	TRBJ2-1	14	TGCGCCAGCAGCTCAAGCGGGAGAACGAATGAGCAGTTCTTC	CASSSSGRTNEQFF
TRBV5-4	-	TRBD1	TRBJ1-4	14	TGTGCCAGCAGCTTCGGGACAGGGGGTGAAAAACTGTTTTTT	CASSFGTGGEKLFF
TRBV11-1	-	-	TRBJ2-2	17	TGTGCCAGCAGCTTAGATCAACTAGCCACCGACACCGGGGAGCTGTTTTTT	CASSLDQLATDTGELFF
TRBV9	many	-	TRBJ2-1	16	TGTGCCAGCAGCGTAGATTCAGCCTACACCTACAATGAGCAGTTCTTC	CASSVDSAYTYNEQFF
TRBV27	few	TRBD1	TRBJ2-7	13	TGTGCCAGCAGTACAAGGGGGCCGGGGGAGCAGTACTTC	CASSTRGPGEQYF
TRBV7-2	-	TRBD1	TRBJ1-4	15	TGTGCCAGCAGCTCTACAGGGGGCTGGGATGAAAAACTGTTTTTT	CASSSTGGWDEKLFF
TRBV14	-	TRBD1	TRBJ1-5	13	TGTGCCAGCAGCCGGGACAGGAATCAGCCCCAGCATTTT	CASSRDRNQPQHF
TRBV5-1	-	-	TRBJ1-4	18	TGCGCCAGCAGCTTGGCGGGTTTTATCGGGCAGGAGAATGAAAAACTGTTTTTT	CASSLAGFIGQENEKLFF
TRBV7-2	many	-	TRBJ2-2	12	TGTGCCAGCAGCATGTCCGTCGGGGAGCTGTTTTTT	CASSMSVGELFF
TRBV29-1	-	-	TRBJ2-1	14	TGCAGCGTTGAAGACGCGGACCACAACAATGAGCAGTTCTTC	CSVEDADHNNEQFF
TRBV11-1	-	-	TRBJ1-3	11	TGTGCCAGCACCGCCAGCGGCACCATATATTTT	CASTASGTIYF
TRBV6-1	-	-	TRBJ2-4	13	TGTGCCAGCACGGGGGCTGCCAAAAACATTCAGTACTTC	CASTGAAKNIQYF
TRBV6-6	-	TRBD2	TRBJ2-7	15	TGTGCCAGCAGCCCCGGACTAGCGCGCTCCTACGAGCAGTACTTC	CASSPGLARSYEQYF
TRBV2	-	-	TRBJ1-1	15	TGTGCCAGCAGACGAGGTGGTATGGGGGAACGCGAAGCTTTCTTT	CASRRGGMGEREAFF
TRBV5-4	-	-	TRBJ1-4	15	TGTGCCAGCAGCCCTGATGGGGGTACTAATGAAAAACTGTTTTTT	CASSPDGGTNEKLFF
TRBV6-1	-	-	TRBJ1-3	12	TGTGCCACCCACAGCTCTGGAAACACCATATATTTT	CATHSSGNTIYF
TRBV10-3	-	-	TRBJ2-7	16	TGTGCCATCAGCGAGACGGGACAAGTCCAAACCTACGAGCAGTACTTC	CAISETGQVQTYEQYF
TRBV4-1	-	-	TRBJ2-7	17	TGCGCCAGCAGCCACGGCCCCTTAGCGGTTGGCTCCTACGAGCAGTACTTC	CASSHGPLAVGSYEQYF
TRBV7-9	-	TRBD1	TRBJ1-2	14	TGTGCCAGCAGCCGGCCGGGACAGGGGTTTGGCTACACCTTC	CASSRPGQGFGYTF
TRBV2	few	TRBD1	TRBJ1-1	10	TGTGCCAGCAGGGGGACAGGATCGCCGTTT	CASRGTGSPF
TRBV10-3	many	-	TRBJ2-6	15	TGTGCCAGCAGCTGGGCCGACTCTGGGGCCAACGTCCTGACTTTC	CASSWADSGANVLTF
TRBV7-9	-	-	TRBJ1-5	13	TGTGCCAGCAGCCCCGGTGGGAATCAGCCCCAGCATTTT	CASSPGGNQPQHF
TRBV21-1	-	-	TRBJ2-1	15	TGTGCCAGCAGCAAATTAGCGGAACCCTACAATGAGCAGTTCTTC	CASSKLAEPYNEQFF
TRBV6-1	-	TRBD2	TRBJ2-1	16	TGTGCCAGCAGTGAAGTAAGAACTAGCGGAGGCAATGAGCAGTTCTTC	CASSEVRTSGGNEQFF